Following are 27 T cell receptor beta chains from one sample sequenced in a study of CD8 T cells in ankylosing spondylitis. TCRdb called the 5' RACE reads again in MiXCR, with one record for every CDR3 protein. The sample records roughly 91,000 distinct CDR3 sequences, over 6.5% being singletons. Sequenced material: blood, either unsorted or a sorted T cell fraction (not recorded which). The receptor set was obtained from a male donor with ankylosing spondylitis or in good health (not recorded which).

This clonotype was observed at least ten times. The chain links TRBV5-1 to TRBJ2-3, with 10 bases matching TRBD2. J gave up 2 bases and V 4 bases, and 13 bases lay outside the gene matches. Per the germline V gene, CDR1 is SGHRS and CDR2 is YFSETQ. The CDR3 runs to 18 residues. Here the CDR3 DNA reads TGCGCCAGCAGCCTGGGACTAGCGATCACTATTTTCACAGATACGCAGTATTTT. Amino acids: CASSLGLAITIFTDTQYF.

The table lists this clonotype with many counts. The chain uses TRBV6-2 or TRBV6-3 and TRBJ2-7; D unresolved. Trimming took 6 bases from V and 2 from J, leaving 11 bases between them. Germline V gene data show CDR1 as MNHEY and CDR2 as SVGEGT. This CDR3 has 13 residues. Here the CDR3 DNA reads TGTGCCAGCAGCCGTGGACCGACCTACGAGCAGTACTTC. It translates to CASSRGPTYEQYF.

This clonotype was detected many times. This sequence joins TRBV20-1 and TRBJ2-5; D unclear. This CDR3 comprises 13 residues. The germline V gene encodes CDR1 DFQATT and CDR2 SNEGSKA (reference sequence). V lost 6 bases and J lost 3, with 14 bases in between. The CDR3: CSAPKSAEETQYF. The CDR3, as DNA: TGCAGTGCCCCTAAGTCGGCCGAAGAGACCCAGTACTTC.

This clonotype was seen at least ten times. This chain uses TRBV5-6 with TRBJ2-7; the D gene is possibly TRBD1 (6 bases). Trimming stripped 5 bases from V and 5 bases from J, with 14 bases between. The CDR3 length is 13 residues. Germline values: CDR1 SGHDT, CDR2 YYEEEE. The CDR3 region is CASRFTGTNEQYF. In DNA, the CDR3 is TGTGCCAGCAGATTTACCGGGACAAACGAGCAGTACTTC.

This clonotype appeared many times. This rearrangement joins TRBV7-8 to TRBJ2-4; D remains ambiguous. The V gene's germline CDR1 is SGHVS and CDR2 FQNEAQ. V was pared by 2 bases and J by 5 bases, with 10 bases between. The CDR3 runs 14 residues. This chain's CDR3 is CASSLYSSENIQYF. The CDR3 DNA reads as TGTGCCAGCAGCTTATACTCTAGTGAAAACATTCAGTACTTC. Drawing the rest from reference TRBV7-8 and TRBJ2-4, the complete variable domain is GAGVSQSPRYKVAKRGQDVALRCDPISGHVSLFWYQQALGQGPEFLTYFQNEAQLDKSGLPSDRFFAERPEGSVSTLKIQRTQQEDSAVYLCASSLYSSENIQYFGAGTRLSVL.

This clonotype was recorded many times. This chain links TRBV5-1 with TRBJ2-1; perhaps TRBD1 as D (7 bases). CDR1 SGHRS and CDR2 YFSETQ come from the germline V gene. With 4 bases removed from V and 9 bases from J, the gap between germline ends came to 11 bases. CDR3 length equals 12 residues. The CDR3 region has the DNA TGCGCCAGCAGCCGACAGGGAGGTGAGCAGTTCTTC. Its protein product is CASSRQGGEQFF.

In this sample, this clonotype turned up many times. DNA of the CDR3: TGTGCCAGCACTTCCAACGGGGGCACCATATATTTT. It translates to CASTSNGGTIYF. The chain links TRBV7-6 to TRBJ1-3; D is perhaps TRBD1 (5 bases). CDR1 is SGHVS and CDR2 is FNYEAQ in the germline V gene. V lost 7 bases to trimming and J lost 9 bases, with 13 bases between them. This CDR3 has 12 residues.

This clonotype was observed at least ten times. The chain uses TRBV6-1 and TRBJ2-5, with a tentative D call TRBD2 (5 bases). V lost 7 bases to trimming and J lost 5 bases, with 17 bases between them. Germline values: CDR1 MNHNS, CDR2 SASEGT. There are 14 residues in the CDR3. Here the CDR3 reads CASIQTASRETQYF. The CDR3 nucleotides read TGTGCCAGCATCCAAACGGCTAGCCGGGAGACCCAGTACTTC.

The chain has TRBV7-9 and TRBJ1-4; D gene uncertain. CDR3 size: 14 residues. Germline V CDR1 and CDR2: SEHNR, FQNEAQ (reference sequence). The germline V and J ends were trimmed by 4 bases and 6 bases, with 12 bases remaining between them. The CDR3 loop reads CASSSLLGYEKLFF. As DNA, the CDR3 is TGTGCCAGCAGCTCCCTGCTAGGGTATGAAAAACTGTTTTTT.

This clonotype was detected only a few times. The gene calls are TRBV11-2 and TRBJ2-2; D gene ambiguous. Germline values: CDR1 SGHAT, CDR2 FQNNGV. Trimming left V 11 bases short and J 0 bases short, with 4 bases between. The CDR3 has 11 residues. CDR3 sequence: CASTNTGELFF. For the CDR3, the DNA is TGTGCCTCTACGAACACCGGGGAGCTGTTTTTT.

This clonotype was found many times. This chain uses TRBV5-1 with TRBJ2-1; 8 nucleotides match TRBD1. This CDR3 region has 15 residues. With 4 bases clipped from V and 5 bases from J, the junction kept 8 bases outside the gene matches. In germline, CDR1 is SGHRS, CDR2 YFSETQ. The CDR3 sequence is CASSLGQGLDNEQFF. The CDR3 coding sequence is TGCGCCAGCAGCCTCGGACAGGGATTAGACAATGAGCAGTTCTTC.

The chain links TRBV27 to TRBJ2-2, with D perhaps matching TRBD2 (7 bases). Germline V gives CDR1 MNHEY, CDR2 SMNVEV (reference sequence). The CDR3 has 16 amino acids. V lost 4 bases and J 4 bases, leaving 16 bases between the germline ends. The DNA of the CDR3 is TGTGCCAGCAGTTCACCCGGGGGGCTGCGCACCGGGGAGCTGTTTTTT. Protein sequence: CASSSPGGLRTGELFF.

This clonotype was counted many times. The rearrangement links TRBV4-3 to TRBJ2-7; a possible D gene is TRBD1 (6 bases). The ends were cut back, 6 bases at V and 4 bases at J, with 25 bases in the middle. This CDR3 comprises 17 residues. Per the germline V gene, CDR1 is LGHNA and CDR2 is YSLEER. The DNA of the CDR3 is TGCGCCAGCAGTCCACTGGGGACAACGAGAGGAGCTTACGAGCAGTACTTC. This sequence encodes CASSPLGTTRGAYEQYF.

In its sample, this clonotype was seen many times. V is TRBV7-9 and J is TRBJ2-7, with TRBD1 matching over 9 bases. V was clipped by 5 bases and J by 2 bases; unmatched bases: 4. This CDR3 has 14 amino acids. Germline lookup yields CDR1 SEHNR and CDR2 FQNEAQ (reference sequence). In DNA, the CDR3 is TGTGCCAGCAGCCCGGGACAGGGCCCCTACGAGCAGTACTTC. As protein: CASSPGQGPYEQYF.

In its sample, this clonotype was seen a few times. The chain recombines TRBV18 with TRBJ2-7; possibly TRBD1 for D (6 bases). Germline V gene sequence: CDR1 KGHSH, CDR2 LQKENI. This CDR3 has 13 amino acids. The V gene lost 2 bases and the J gene lost 5 bases, with 10 bases spanning the gap. The chain's CDR3 is CASSPSGVNEQYF. CDR3 nucleotide sequence: TGTGCCAGCTCACCATCAGGGGTCAACGAGCAGTACTTC.

This clonotype has a count of ten or more. The genes are TRBV20-1 and TRBJ1-5, with D maybe TRBD1 (5 bases). CDR1 is DFQATT and CDR2 is SNEGSKA in the germline V gene (reference sequence). Between the trimmed V and J ends, which lost 2 bases and 2 bases, there was a span of 13 bases. The CDR3 is 15 residues long. CDR3 residues: CSARLGGAGNQPQHF. In DNA form, the CDR3 reads TGCAGTGCTAGATTGGGCGGGGCTGGCAATCAGCCCCAGCATTTT.

A word on this clonotype: A much larger clone differs from this one at a single base, so this may be a read error. This sequence joins TRBV13 and TRBJ1-2; 7 bases are shared with TRBD1. The CDR3 consists of 14 residues. Germline V gene lookup returns CDR1 PRHDT and CDR2 FYEKMQ (reference sequence). CDR3 residues: CASSGDSTNYDYTF. The CDR3 DNA follows: TGTGCCAGCAGCGGGGACAGCACTAACTATGACTACACCTTC.

This clonotype was seen many times. The chain couples TRBV2 to TRBJ1-4, with no clear D. The CDR3 runs 14 residues. V was shortened by 4 bases and J by 2 bases, with 8 bases between the two germline ends. Per germline, CDR1 SNHLY and CDR2 FYNNEI. CDR3 region: CASSVRRTNEKLFF. The CDR3 DNA sequence: TGTGCCAGCAGTGTCCGGCGGACTAATGAAAAACTGTTTTTT. The variable domain in full, with the rest retrieved from reference TRBV2 and TRBJ1-4, is EPEVTQTPSHQVTQMGQEVILRCVPISNHLYFYWYRQILGQKVEFLVSFYNNEISEKSEIFDDQFSVERPDGSNFTLKIRSTKLEDSAMYFCASSVRRTNEKLFFGSGTQLSVL.

This clonotype appeared many times. The rearrangement joins TRBV5-1 to TRBJ2-3; D might be TRBD2 (6 bases). Germline assignment: CDR1 SGHRS and CDR2 YFSETQ. The CDR3 extends over 15 amino acids. V lost 4 bases to trimming and J lost 0 bases, with 12 bases between them. The CDR3 loop reads CASSIMAGSTDTQYF. The CDR3 DNA reads as TGCGCCAGCAGCATCATGGCGGGAAGCACAGATACGCAGTATTTT. The complete variable domain, with remaining parts taken from reference TRBV5-1 and TRBJ2-3, reads KAGVTQTPRYLIKTRGQQVTLSCSPISGHRSVSWYQQTPGQGLQFLFEYFSETQRNKGNFPGRFSGRQFSNSRSEMNVSTLELGDSALYLCASSIMAGSTDTQYFGPGTRLTVL.

This clonotype was observed at least ten times. This chain joins TRBV6-1 and TRBJ1-5; D ambiguous. Germline CDR1 is MNHNS and CDR2 is SASEGT. The CDR3 is 15 residues long. V shed 8 bases and J shed 5 bases, with 19 bases lying between them. The CDR3 loop reads CASRGWVGEDQPQHF. CDR3 nucleotides: TGTGCCAGCCGGGGATGGGTTGGGGAGGATCAGCCCCAGCATTTT.

This clonotype was observed many times. The chain is built from TRBV5-1 and TRBJ2-7, with 10 bases identical to TRBD2. Germline V gene sequence: CDR1 SGHRS, CDR2 YFSETQ. The CDR3 has 18 amino acids. J lost 1 base, V lost 0 bases, and 10 bases had no gene match. CDR3 sequence (DNA): TGCGCCAGCAGCTTGGGGACTAGCGGACGTCCTAGGTCCTACGAGCAGTACTTC. This codes for CASSLGTSGRPRSYEQYF.

This clonotype was counted ten times or more. The V call is TRBV21-1, the J call TRBJ2-7; whether TRBD1, the table's D call, matches the DNA was not checked. TRBV21-1 is marked as a pseudogene. The CDR3 loop spans 16 amino acids. The CDR3 DNA reads TGTGCCAGAACCGGGACAGGGGGCGTTTCGACCTACGAGCAGTACTTC. It specifies CARTGTGGVSTYEQYF.

This clonotype was seen ten or more times. This chain connects TRBV10-3 to TRBJ1-6; D gene ambiguous. Between the trimmed V and J ends, which lost 6 bases and 0 bases, there was a span of 18 bases. Germline-derived CDR1 and CDR2 are ENHRY and SYGVKD. There are 18 residues in the CDR3. CDR3 bases: TGTGCCATCAGCTCTTCGGACGGAAAGAGCTCCTATAATTCACCCCTCCACTTT. Translating it yields CAISSSDGKSSYNSPLHF.

The CDR3 DNA follows: TGTGCCAGTAGTGGAACCAGGGGGACTGAAGCTTTCTTT. Its protein is CASSGTRGTEAFF. The chain links TRBV19 to TRBJ1-1, with 7 bases aligning to TRBD1. Trimming took 5 bases from V and 5 from J; bases not matched to a gene: 5. Germline V lookup: CDR1 LNHDA, CDR2 SQIVND (reference sequence). The CDR3 covers 13 residues.

This clonotype was detected a few times. The chain links TRBV7-8 to TRBJ2-7; D ambiguous. The length of the CDR3 is 14 residues. The germline V gene encodes CDR1 SGHVS and CDR2 FQNEAQ. V was pared by 5 bases and J by 3 bases, with 14 bases between. Here the CDR3 reads CASSISQTGYEQYF. CDR3 nucleotide sequence: TGTGCCAGCAGCATCAGTCAAACGGGCTACGAGCAGTACTTC.

The sample holds many counts of this clonotype. This sequence joins TRBV18 and TRBJ2-7; D uncertain. The CDR3 is 14 residues long. Germline values: CDR1 KGHSH, CDR2 LQKENI. V was trimmed by 0 bases and J by 2 bases, leaving 8 bases between them. The CDR3 loop reads CASSPPTETYEQYF. The CDR3 DNA follows: TGTGCCAGCTCACCACCGACCGAGACCTACGAGCAGTACTTC.

This clonotype was picked up many times. The gene calls are TRBV20-1 and TRBJ2-7; 7 nucleotides line up with TRBD1. CDR1 is DFQATT and CDR2 is SNEGSKA in the germline V gene (reference sequence). The CDR3 spans 13 residues. With 5 bases clipped from V and 0 bases from J, the junction kept 4 bases outside the gene matches. The CDR3 DNA sequence: TGCAGTGCTGGGGACAGTCCCTCCTACGAGCAGTACTTC. This codes for CSAGDSPSYEQYF.